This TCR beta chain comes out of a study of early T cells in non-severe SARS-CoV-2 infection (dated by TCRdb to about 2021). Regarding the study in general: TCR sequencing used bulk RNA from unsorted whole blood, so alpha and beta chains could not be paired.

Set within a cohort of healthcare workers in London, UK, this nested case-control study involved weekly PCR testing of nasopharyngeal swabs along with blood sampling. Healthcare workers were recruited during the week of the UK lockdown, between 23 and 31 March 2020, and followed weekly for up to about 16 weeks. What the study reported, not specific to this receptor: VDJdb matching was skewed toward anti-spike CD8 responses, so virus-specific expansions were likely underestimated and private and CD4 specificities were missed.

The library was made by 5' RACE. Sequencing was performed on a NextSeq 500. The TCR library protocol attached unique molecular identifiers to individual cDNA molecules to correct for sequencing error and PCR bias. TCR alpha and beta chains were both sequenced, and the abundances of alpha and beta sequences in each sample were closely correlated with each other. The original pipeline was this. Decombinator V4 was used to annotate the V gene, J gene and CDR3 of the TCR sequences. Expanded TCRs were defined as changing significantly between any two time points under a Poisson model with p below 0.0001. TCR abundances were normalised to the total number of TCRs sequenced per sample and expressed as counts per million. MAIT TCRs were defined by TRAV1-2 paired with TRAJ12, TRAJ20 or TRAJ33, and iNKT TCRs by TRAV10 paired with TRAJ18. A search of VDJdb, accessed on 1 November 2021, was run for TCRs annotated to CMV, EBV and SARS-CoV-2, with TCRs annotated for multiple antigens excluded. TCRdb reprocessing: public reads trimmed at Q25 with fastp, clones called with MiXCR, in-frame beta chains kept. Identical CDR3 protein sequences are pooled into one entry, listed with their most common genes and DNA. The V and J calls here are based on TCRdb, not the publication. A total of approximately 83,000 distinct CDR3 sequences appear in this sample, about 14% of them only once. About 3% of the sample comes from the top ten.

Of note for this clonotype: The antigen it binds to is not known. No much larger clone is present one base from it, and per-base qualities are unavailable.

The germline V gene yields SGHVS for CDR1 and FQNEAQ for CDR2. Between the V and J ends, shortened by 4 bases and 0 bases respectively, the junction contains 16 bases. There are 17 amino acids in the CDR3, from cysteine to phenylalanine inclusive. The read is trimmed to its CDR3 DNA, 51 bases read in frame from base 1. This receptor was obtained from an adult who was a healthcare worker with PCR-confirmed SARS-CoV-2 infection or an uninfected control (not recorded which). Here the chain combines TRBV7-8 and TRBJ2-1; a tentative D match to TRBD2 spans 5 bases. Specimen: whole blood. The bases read TGTGCCAGCAGCTCCCCCCGGCCGGGGTTCTCCTACAATGAGCAGTTCTTC. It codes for CASSSPRPGFSYNEQFF.